The next 12 T cell receptor beta chains were all read from a single sample in a study of cytomegalovirus exposure and HLA in healthy donors (dated by TCRdb to the late 2010s). Library creation used the immunoSEQ multiplex PCR assay. For the multiplex PCR, a mixture combining 60 forward primers for TCR Vbeta segments and 13 reverse primers for TCR Jbeta segments was used. In its TCRdb copy, this immuneACCESS table keeps in-frame sequences only and misses some clones. Where compared with another copy, unresolved V genes explain less than half of these, and the others have no known cause. This sample has about 140,000 clones in its table, and approximately 79% of those were observed once. The ten largest clones represent less than 1.5% of the sample. The specimen was PBMCs. The receptors derive from a female donor in good health and CMV-seronegative.

The J gene is TRBJ2-1, the V gene TRBV9; D is uncertain. Trimming removed 7 bases from V and 0 bases from J, with 14 bases in between. The CDR3 length is 15 residues. CDR1 and CDR2 (germline): SGDLS, YYNGEE. CDR3 coding DNA: TGTGCCAGCTCCCTGGGCGATAGCTCCTACAATGAGCAGTTCTTC. Translation: CASSLGDSSYNEQFF.

The sample holds a few counts of this clone. This rearrangement joins TRBV28 to TRBJ1-6; D is unclear. This CDR3 region has 14 residues. The V end was cut by 2 bases, the J end by 8 bases, with 10 bases between. Germline CDR1 reads MDHEN; CDR2 reads SYDVKM. This chain's CDR3 is CASSLNDGDSPLHF. The CDR3 nucleotides are TGTGCCAGCAGTTTAAACGACGGAGATTCACCCCTCCACTTT.

This rearrangement joins TRBV7-9 to TRBJ2-5; tentatively, D is TRBD1 (5 bases). CDR1 and CDR2 (germline): SEHNR, FQNEAQ (reference sequence). V dropped 3 bases and J dropped 4 bases, with 12 bases sitting between them. There are 14 residues in the CDR3. CDR3 sequence: CASSFYPRAETQYF. The DNA of the CDR3 is TGTGCCAGCAGCTTTTACCCCAGGGCAGAGACCCAGTACTTC.

V and J are TRBV5-1 and TRBJ2-1; the match to TRBD2 covers 16 bases. Germline V gene data show CDR1 as SGHRS and CDR2 as YFSETQ. This CDR3 is 16 amino acids long. The ends lost 0 bases at V and 10 bases at J; junction bases unmatched: 4. CDR3 DNA sequence: TGCGCCAGCAGCTTGGGGGGACTAGCGGGAGGGAAAGAGCAGTTCTTC. This codes for CASSLGGLAGGKEQFF.

This chain joins TRBV19 and TRBJ1-5; possible D gene TRBD1, 5 bases. V was shortened by 5 bases and J by 6 bases, with 11 bases between the two germline ends. The CDR3 is 13 residues long. Germline V gene lookup returns CDR1 LNHDA and CDR2 SQIVND (reference sequence). The DNA of the CDR3 is TGTGCCAGTAGTCCCCACGGGGGTCAGCCCCAGCATTTT. Its protein is CASSPHGGQPQHF. Drawing the rest from reference TRBV19 and TRBJ1-5, the complete variable domain is DGGITQSPKYLFRKEGQNVTLSCEQNLNHDAMYWYRQDPGQGLRLIYYSQIVNDFQKGDIAEGYSVSREKKESFPLTVTSAQKNPTAFYLCASSPHGGQPQHFGDGTRLSIL.

The chain has TRBV29-1 and TRBJ1-1; D perhaps matches TRBD1 (5 bases). V gave up 4 bases and J gave up 2 bases, with 8 bases separating them. The CDR3 totals 12 residues. Germline CDR1 is SQVTM and CDR2 is ANQGSEA. In nucleotides, the CDR3 is TGCAGCGTTGGGGGGGGAAACACTGAAGCTTTCTTT. Translating gives CSVGGGNTEAFF.

The rearrangement joins TRBV6-4 to TRBJ2-7, with D possibly being TRBD2 (5 bases). The CDR3 runs 15 residues. Per germline, CDR1 MRHNA and CDR2 SNTAGT. V lost 3 bases and J 0 bases, leaving 12 bases between the germline ends. The CDR3 loop reads CASSDERRSSYEQYF. The CDR3 DNA reads TGTGCCAGCAGTGATGAGCGGCGGTCCTCCTACGAGCAGTACTTC.

The chain employs TRBV15 and TRBJ2-7; 8 bases line up with TRBD2. Looked up from germline, CDR1 is LNHNV and CDR2 is YYDKDF (reference sequence). Losses at the gene ends were 0 bases for V and 2 bases for J; bases not matched to a gene: 6. The CDR3 extends over 16 amino acids. CDR3 nucleotide sequence: TGTGCCACCAGCAGAGATCGGGCGGGAGGTACCTACGAGCAGTACTTC. Protein: CATSRDRAGGTYEQYF.

The V call is TRBV5-1, the J call TRBJ1-3; D possibly corresponds to TRBD1 (6 bases). Trimming took 2 bases from V and 0 from J, leaving 12 bases between them. The CDR3 covers 16 residues. Germline V gene lookup returns CDR1 SGHRS and CDR2 YFSETQ. This chain's CDR3 is CASSFRQANSGNTIYF. As DNA, the CDR3 is TGCGCCAGCAGCTTTAGACAGGCAAACTCTGGAAACACCATATATTTT.

The chain has TRBV9 and TRBJ2-1; no clear D. CDR1 is SGDLS, CDR2 YYNGEE, per germline. The CDR3 is 13 amino acids. V lost 0 bases to trimming and J lost 8 bases, with 9 bases between them. CDR3 DNA: TGTGCCAGCAGCGTAGCCGGGTACGATGAGCAGTTCTTC. Its translation is CASSVAGYDEQFF.

The V gene is TRBV5-1, the J gene TRBJ2-1; 10 bases fit TRBD2. Germline CDR1 SGHRS, CDR2 YFSETQ. The CDR3 has 16 residues. V lost 2 bases and J lost 4; bases outside the gene matches: 6. In DNA form, the CDR3 reads TGCGCCAGCAGCTTTGCCCTAGCGGGAGAGTACAATGAGCAGTTCTTC. Amino acids: CASSFALAGEYNEQFF. The full variable domain, in which reference TRBV5-1 and TRBJ2-1 provide the parts outside the CDR3, is KAGVTQTPRYLIKTRGQQVTLSCSPISGHRSVSWYQQTPGQGLQFLFEYFSETQRNKGNFPGRFSGRQFSNSRSEMNVSTLELGDSALYLCASSFALAGEYNEQFFGPGTRLTVL.

Here the CDR3 reads CASSLVASGRFNEQFF. The CDR3 nucleotides are TGTGCCAGCAGCTTAGTGGCTAGCGGGAGGTTCAATGAGCAGTTCTTC. The chain recombines TRBV11-3 with TRBJ2-1; 11 bases match TRBD2. The CDR3 is 16 amino acids. CDR1 is SGHNT, CDR2 YENEEA, per germline. After removal of 1 base from V and 6 bases from J, the junction contained 5 bases not matched to a gene.